Shown below are 11 T cell receptor beta chains from a single sample sequenced in a study of blood T cell repertoires in COVID-19. Generated by immunoSEQ multiplex PCR, the TCRdb table keeps only in-frame clones and is missing some. The sample lists roughly 130,000 clones; about four fifths were seen once. The specimen sequenced was peripheral blood. These receptors were collected from a woman older than 75 with acute or convalescent COVID-19.

This clone was recorded once. The sample has other DNA sequences that encode this CDR3 too. The CDR3 DNA reads TGTGCCAGCAGCGTAGTAACAGGGGGAACTGAAGCTTTCTTT. Residues: CASSVVTGGTEAFF. The genes are TRBV9 and TRBJ1-1, with 8 bases aligning to TRBD1. CDR3 length equals 14 residues. Germline-derived CDR1 and CDR2 are SGDLS and YYNGEE. Germline trimming cut 0 bases from V and 5 bases from J; bases unmatched to any gene: 3.

The chain employs TRBV4-2 and TRBJ2-3; 11 bases line up with TRBD2. V dropped 2 bases and J dropped 6; count of bases not matched to a gene: 10. Germline V lookup: CDR1 LGHNA, CDR2 YNFKEQ. The CDR3 totals 17 residues. CDR3 loop: CASSQTLAGGPLDTQYF. The CDR3 DNA follows: TGTGCCAGCAGCCAAACTTTAGCGGGGGGGCCATTGGATACGCAGTATTTT.

The chain recombines TRBV20-1 with TRBJ1-2; a weak D match, TRBD1 (6 bases). CDR3 length: 11 amino acids. In germline, CDR1 is DFQATT, CDR2 SNEGSKA (reference sequence). The V end was cut by 7 bases, the J end by 7 bases, with 13 bases between. The CDR3 DNA reads TGCAGTGTAATCGCCAGGGGTGGCTACACCTTC. Its protein is CSVIARGGYTF.

This clone was observed a single time. The gene calls are TRBV4-3 and TRBJ1-6; possible D gene TRBD1, 5 bases. The CDR3 length is 15 residues. V shed 7 bases and J shed 0 bases, with 10 bases lying between them. CDR1 LGHNA and CDR2 YSLEER come from the germline V gene. CDR3 in DNA: TGCGCCAGCAAAAAAGACAGCTCCTATAATTCACCCCTCCACTTT. Residues: CASKKDSSYNSPLHF.

V and J are TRBV29-1 and TRBJ1-4, with TRBD1 matching 9 bases. V lost 4 bases and J lost 6; bases outside the gene matches: 0. Looked up from germline, CDR1 is SQVTM and CDR2 is ANQGSEA. The CDR3 loop spans 12 amino acids. CDR3 sequence: CSVGTGDEKLFF. CDR3 in DNA: TGCAGCGTTGGGACAGGGGATGAAAAACTGTTTTTT. The entire variable domain, with the rest obtained from reference TRBV29-1 and TRBJ1-4, is as follows: SAVISQKPSRDICQRGTSLTIQCQVDSQVTMMFWYRQQPGQSLTLIATANQGSEATYESGFVIDKFPISRPNLTFSTLTVSNMSPEDSSIYLCSVGTGDEKLFFGSGTQLSVL.

The V call is TRBV9, the J call TRBJ1-3; 9 nucleotides align to TRBD1. CDR1 is SGDLS, CDR2 YYNGEE, per germline. Germline trimming cut 2 bases from V and 0 bases from J; bases unmatched to any gene: 6. The CDR3 length is 17 residues. Here the CDR3 DNA reads TGTGCCAGCAGCGTCGAGGACAGGGGACTCTCTGGAAACACCATATATTTT. As protein: CASSVEDRGLSGNTIYF.

This clone was found once. The chain joins TRBV7-2 to TRBJ2-1; 7 nucleotides match TRBD2. The V gene's germline CDR1 is SGHTA and CDR2 FQGNSA. The junction had 8 bases not matched to a gene; V was cut back by 3 bases and J by 0 bases. The CDR3 consists of 17 residues. The DNA of the CDR3 is TGTGCCAGCAGCTTTCGTCGGGGGGAAATCTCCTACAATGAGCAGTTCTTC. It specifies CASSFRRGEISYNEQFF. The full variable domain, completed using reference TRBV7-2 and TRBJ2-1, is GAGVSQSPSNKVTEKGKDVELRCDPISGHTALYWYRQSLGQGLEFLIYFQGNSAPDKSGLPSDRFSAERTGGSVSTLTIQRTQQEDSAVYLCASSFRRGEISYNEQFFGPGTRLTVL.

The chain recombines TRBV7-8 with TRBJ2-3, with TRBD2 as a possible D gene (5 bases). V shed 2 bases and J shed 6 bases, with 15 bases lying between them. CDR3 size: 15 residues. Per germline, CDR1 SGHVS and CDR2 FQNEAQ. This chain's CDR3 is CASSLRTLPGDTQYF. The CDR3 nucleotides read TGTGCCAGCAGCTTAAGGACTCTACCGGGGGATACGCAGTATTTT.

The chain is built from TRBV11-1 and TRBJ1-5; D not resolved. V dropped 2 bases and J dropped 7 bases, with 12 bases sitting between them. CDR3 length equals 14 residues. Germline V gene data show CDR1 as SGHAT and CDR2 as FQDESV (reference sequence). The CDR3 DNA is TGTGCCAGCAGCTTAACCGGCGGAGGCCAGCCCCAGCATTTT. Translating it yields CASSLTGGGQPQHF.

The chain recombines TRBV7-9 with TRBJ2-7; D possibly corresponds to TRBD1 (7 bases). Trimming took off 0 bases at V and 3 bases at J, with 18 bases between the two ends. There are 17 residues in the CDR3. Germline loops: CDR1 SEHNR, CDR2 FQNEAQ (reference sequence). The CDR3 sequence: CASSLAPGDREDYEQYF. The CDR3 nucleotides are TGTGCCAGCAGCTTAGCCCCCGGTGACAGGGAGGACTACGAGCAGTACTTC.

The CDR3 region has the DNA TGTGCCAGCAGCGCGGGCAGGGGGAGAAACACCATATATTTT. Translating gives CASSAGRGRNTIYF. The chain links TRBV7-6 to TRBJ1-3, with 7 bases identical to TRBD1. From germline, CDR1 is SGHVS and CDR2 FNYEAQ. This CDR3 comprises 14 residues. V was pared by 5 bases and J by 5 bases, with 6 bases of the junction left unmatched.